This T cell receptor beta chain was obtained from a study of metastatic and nonmetastatic thyroid tumors. The wider study: The study looked at repertoires side by side in blood and in tumor or nodule tissue from malignant and benign thyroid patients.

TCRdb recomputed clones from the PCR reads via MiXCR. The sample consists of tens of thousands of clones, roughly 15% of them appearing once. The CDR3 sequence is 12 residues long. V shed 6 bases, J shed 8 bases, and the junction held 5 bases outside the gene matches. Germline loops: CDR1 DFQATT, CDR2 SNEGSKA (reference sequence). Each patient came to thyroid surgery without any prior treatment (of any kind). There are many counts of this clone. The V gene is TRBV20-1, the J gene TRBJ2-1; TRBD1 matches 9 bases. The specimen sequenced was blood. The TCR was taken from a male donor with papillary thyroid cancer or a benign thyroid nodule (not recorded which). Some clones in this sample may be carry-over from other donors' samples. The CDR3, as DNA: TGCAGTGCGGACAGGGGAGGCGATGAGCAGTTCTTC. Translated, it gives CSADRGGDEQFF.